These 18 T cell receptor beta chains share one sample of origin, sequenced in a study of cytomegalovirus exposure and HLA in healthy donors. The repertoire was sequenced with immunoSEQ multiplex PCR; TCRdb's copy has only in-frame clones and lacks some. The table has over 250,000 clones, 80% to 90% seen once. The source material was PBMCs. All receptors come from a woman between 18 and 30 years old in good health and CMV-seronegative.

The rearrangement links TRBV7-2 to TRBJ2-5, with D unresolved. Germline values: CDR1 SGHTA, CDR2 FQGNSA. V was cut by 1 base and J by 2 bases, with 11 bases left in between. The length of the CDR3 is 15 residues. The CDR3 DNA follows: TGTGCCAGCAGCTTAGGGTCCATGCGGCAAGAGACCCAGTACTTC. Translating it yields CASSLGSMRQETQYF.

The rearrangement links TRBV7-9 to TRBJ2-1; TRBD2 might be the D (6 bases). Germline V gene lookup returns CDR1 SEHNR and CDR2 FQNEAQ (reference sequence). The CDR3 is made up of 11 amino acids. The V end lost 5 bases, the J end lost 7 bases, and 6 bases lay between the germline ends. The CDR3 spells CASSGGNEQFF. DNA of the CDR3: TGTGCCAGCAGCGGGGGGAATGAGCAGTTCTTC.

This clone has ten or more counts. The chain recombines TRBV19 with TRBJ1-2; TRBD1 might be the D (6 bases). The CDR3 consists of 15 residues. V was clipped by 5 bases and J by 6 bases, with 19 bases between them. The germline V gene has CDR1 LNHDA and CDR2 SQIVND (reference sequence). This CDR3 is CASSPSRHRADGYTF. CDR3 in DNA: TGTGCCAGTAGTCCATCGAGGCACAGGGCCGATGGCTACACCTTC.

The rearrangement joins TRBV4-3 to TRBJ2-3; a weak D match, TRBD2 (6 bases). Germline V gene sequence: CDR1 LGHNA, CDR2 YSLEER. V was trimmed by 2 bases and J by 4 bases, leaving 10 bases between them. The CDR3 sequence is 14 residues long. CDR3 sequence reads: CASSQTGEPDTQYF. The CDR3, as DNA: TGCGCCAGCAGCCAAACGGGAGAACCAGATACGCAGTATTTT.

The chain links TRBV5-6 to TRBJ1-1, with D perhaps matching TRBD1 (5 bases). CDR1 SGHDT and CDR2 YYEEEE come from the germline V gene. Deletions cut 1 base from V and 6 bases from J, with 13 bases between. CDR3 length: 14 amino acids. In DNA form, the CDR3 reads TGTGCCAGCAGCTTGCAACGGGGGTGGGCTGAAGCTTTCTTT. Translated, it gives CASSLQRGWAEAFF.

The rearrangement links TRBV28 to TRBJ1-6; D not certain. Germline V CDR1 and CDR2: MDHEN, SYDVKM. Trimming pared 11 bases from V and 0 bases from J, leaving 11 bases between. The CDR3 is made up of 14 amino acids. CDR3 coding DNA: TGTGCCGAAGCGGAATTCTCCTATAATTCACCCCTCCACTTT. This translates into CAEAEFSYNSPLHF.

The chain links TRBV5-4 to TRBJ2-1; D ambiguous. V lost 4 bases and J lost 8, with 16 bases in between. The CDR3 length is 14 residues. CDR1 and CDR2 (germline): SGHNT, YYREEE (reference sequence). The CDR3 DNA reads TGTGCCAGCAGCCTAGGTGCCGGGTTCTATGAGCAGTTCTTC. Protein: CASSLGAGFYEQFF.

The CDR3 loop is CATSRKQAGDYGYTF. The CDR3 DNA sequence: TGTGCCACCTCACGAAAACAGGCGGGGGACTATGGCTACACCTTC. This chain joins TRBV15 and TRBJ1-2, with TRBD1 as a possible D gene (5 bases). The germline CDR1 and CDR2 sequences are LNHNV and YYDKDF (reference sequence). This CDR3 is 15 amino acids long. With 8 bases removed from V and 3 bases from J, the gap between germline ends came to 19 bases.

Only one count was recorded for this clone. The genes are TRBV6-1 and TRBJ1-4; 9 positions match TRBD1. J lost 7 bases, V lost 10 bases, and 7 bases had no gene match. Germline CDR1 reads MNHNS; CDR2 reads SASEGT. The CDR3 totals 13 residues. DNA of the CDR3: TGTGCCATCGCACAGGGGGCCGGTGAAAAACTGTTTTTT. Protein product: CAIAQGAGEKLFF.

The rearrangement joins TRBV30 to TRBJ1-5; D remains ambiguous. V was trimmed by 5 bases and J by 4 bases, leaving 12 bases between them. CDR1 and CDR2 from the germline V gene are GTSNPN and SVGIG (reference sequence). The CDR3 runs to 13 residues. The CDR3 reads CAWAGTRNQPQHF. CDR3 DNA: TGTGCCTGGGCGGGAACTAGGAATCAGCCCCAGCATTTT.

The V gene is TRBV7-9, the J gene TRBJ1-1; 7 bases fit TRBD1. This CDR3 region has 14 residues. Looked up from germline, CDR1 is SEHNR and CDR2 is FQNEAQ (reference sequence). V gave up 7 bases and J gave up 0 bases; unmatched junction bases: 5. CDR3 sequence reads: CASTEGTVNTEAFF. DNA of the CDR3: TGTGCCAGCACCGAGGGGACAGTGAACACTGAAGCTTTCTTT.

The chain combines TRBV7-9 with TRBJ2-7, with D uncertain. V dropped 7 bases and J dropped 0 bases, with 13 bases sitting between them. The CDR3 loop spans 14 amino acids. Germline lookup yields CDR1 SEHNR and CDR2 FQNEAQ (reference sequence). CDR3 amino acids: CASNNPPLSYEQYF. As DNA, the CDR3 is TGTGCCAGCAACAACCCCCCCCTCTCCTACGAGCAGTACTTC.

The rearrangement uses TRBV6-1 and TRBJ2-1; a weak D match, TRBD1 (6 bases). This CDR3 is 14 amino acids long. Trimming left V 4 bases short and J 2 bases short, with 9 bases between. Germline values: CDR1 MNHNS, CDR2 SASEGT. As DNA, the CDR3 is TGTGCCAGCAGTGCGGCAGGGGCCTACAATGAGCAGTTCTTC. It translates to CASSAAGAYNEQFF.

This clone was seen repeatedly, ten times or more. The chain has TRBV18 and TRBJ1-6; weak D call: TRBD1 (5 bases). The CDR3 is 13 amino acids. V gave up 2 bases and J gave up 8 bases, with 7 bases separating them. The V gene's germline CDR1 is KGHSH and CDR2 LQKENI. The CDR3 spells CASSPEGDSPLHF. CDR3 nucleotides: TGTGCCAGCTCACCAGAAGGGGATTCACCCCTCCACTTT.

The chain links TRBV27 to TRBJ1-1, with D tentatively TRBD1 (5 bases). Trimming removed 2 bases from V and 0 bases from J, with 10 bases in between. This CDR3 is built from 15 residues. The germline V gene encodes CDR1 MNHEY and CDR2 SMNVEV (reference sequence). For the CDR3, the DNA is TGTGCCAGCAGTTTAGTGTCAGGGTTGAACACTGAAGCTTTCTTT. The encoded protein is CASSLVSGLNTEAFF.

The chain joins TRBV2 to TRBJ2-5, with a possible D match to TRBD1 (5 bases). Trimming shortened V by 6 bases and J by 1 base, and 12 bases separated the two germline ends. The CDR3 sequence is 14 residues long. The V gene's germline CDR1 is SNHLY and CDR2 FYNNEI. This chain's CDR3 is CASRESTVQETQYF. The CDR3 DNA reads TGTGCCAGCAGGGAATCGACAGTCCAAGAGACCCAGTACTTC. Looking up the rest from reference TRBV2 and TRBJ2-5 gives the full variable domain: EPEVTQTPSHQVTQMGQEVILRCVPISNHLYFYWYRQILGQKVEFLVSFYNNEISEKSEIFDDQFSVERPDGSNFTLKIRSTKLEDSAMYFCASRESTVQETQYFGPGTRLLVL.

Here the CDR3 DNA reads TGTGCCACCAGCAGTCCCCGGGATCTCACAGATACGCAGTATTTT. Translated: CATSSPRDLTDTQYF. The chain carries TRBV15 and TRBJ2-3; D possibly corresponds to TRBD2 (5 bases). CDR1 is LNHNV and CDR2 is YYDKDF in the germline V gene (reference sequence). V was shortened by 3 bases and J by 2 bases, with 12 bases between the two germline ends. This CDR3 has 15 residues.

This chain links TRBV19 with TRBJ2-7; the match to TRBD2 covers 10 bases. The V gene end was trimmed by 5 bases and the J gene end by 2 bases; junction bases not matched to a gene: 6. The V gene's germline CDR1 is LNHDA and CDR2 SQIVND (reference sequence). The CDR3 is 15 amino acids. The CDR3, as DNA: TGTGCCAGTAGTCCTCGGACTAGCGGAACCTACGAGCAGTACTTC. This translates into CASSPRTSGTYEQYF.